What follows are 16 T cell receptor beta chains derived from one specimen sequenced in a study of blood T cells in healthy people across ages. Together with a sample-barcoded 5' primer, a J-beta primer mix was included in a second PCR lasting roughly 6 to 12 cycles. MiXCR was run by TCRdb on the 5' RACE reads, yielding one entry per CDR3 protein. The sample lists about a million distinct CDR3 sequences; roughly 51% were seen once. Sequencing used blood. These receptors all stem from a woman aged 55-69 years in good health.

The chain uses TRBV4-1 and TRBJ1-2; D gene uncertain. The CDR3 totals 12 residues. From germline, CDR1 is MGHRA and CDR2 YSYEKL. The germline V and J ends were trimmed by 3 bases and 5 bases, with 7 bases remaining between them. For the CDR3, the DNA is TGCGCCAGCAGCCAGGAACCTTATGGCTACACCTTC. Translation gives CASSQEPYGYTF.

The chain uses TRBV4-2 and TRBJ2-5; 10 positions agree with TRBD2. V lost 2 bases and J lost 3; bases outside the gene matches: 0. Germline values: CDR1 LGHNA, CDR2 YNFKEQ. This CDR3 is built from 14 residues. The CDR3 DNA reads TGTGCCAGCAGCCAAACTAGCGGGGAAGAGACCCAGTACTTC. The encoded protein is CASSQTSGEETQYF.

V is TRBV29-1 and J is TRBJ1-2; D gene uncertain. Germline CDR1 and CDR2: SQVTM and ANQGSEA. The CDR3 length is 12 residues. V lost 7 bases to trimming and J lost 0 bases, with 9 bases between them. CDR3 DNA sequence: TGCAGCGCCGGAGTTCCTAACTATGGCTACACCTTC. The encoded protein is CSAGVPNYGYTF.

The chain joins TRBV6-5 to TRBJ2-3; D possibly corresponds to TRBD2 (5 bases). The germline CDR1 and CDR2 sequences are MNHEY and SVGAGI. Trimming took 4 bases from V and 3 from J, leaving 14 bases between them. The CDR3 has 15 residues. The CDR3 nucleotides read TGTGCCAGCAGTTCCTCGGGAAGGGAAACAGATACGCAGTATTTT. Residues: CASSSSGRETDTQYF.

V is TRBV5-1 and J is TRBJ2-1; TRBD2 matches 7 bases. This CDR3 has 17 residues. With 0 bases clipped from V and 6 bases from J, the junction kept 12 bases outside the gene matches. In germline, CDR1 is SGHRS, CDR2 YFSETQ. Here the CDR3 DNA reads TGCGCCAGCAGCTTGGTGTTTTCATCGGGAGGAATCAATGAGCAGTTCTTC. It translates to CASSLVFSSGGINEQFF.

This clonotype was counted only a few times. The V and J genes are TRBV5-6 and TRBJ1-2; D gene unclear. V shed 4 bases and J shed 4 bases, with 11 bases lying between them. Germline V lookup: CDR1 SGHDT, CDR2 YYEEEE. This CDR3 contains 13 residues. CDR3 nucleotides: TGTGCCAGCAGCCGCCGGCATTTCTATGGCTACACCTTC. Its translation: CASSRRHFYGYTF.

The CDR3 bases are TGTGCCAGCAGCGTAGGAGGAAACCGTGGGGATACGCAGTATTTT. Amino acids: CASSVGGNRGDTQYF. The chain joins TRBV9 to TRBJ2-3; the D is unclear. There are 15 residues in the CDR3. The germline gives CDR1 SGDLS, CDR2 YYNGEE. The V and J ends lost 0 bases and 6 bases respectively, with 14 bases between them.

The chain couples TRBV3-1 to TRBJ2-5; 10 bases match TRBD1. Germline V gene lookup returns CDR1 LGHDT and CDR2 YNNKEL (reference sequence). The CDR3 has 14 amino acids. Trimming at V came to 6 bases and at J to 3 bases, leaving 4 bases not matched to a gene. In DNA form, the CDR3 reads TGTGCCAGCAGGGGGACAGGGGCGGAAGAGACCCAGTACTTC. It specifies CASRGTGAEETQYF.

This clonotype came up a few times. The chain carries TRBV11-3 and TRBJ2-7, with 8 bases that match TRBD1. The CDR3 is made up of 15 amino acids. CDR1 and CDR2 (germline): SGHNT, YENEEA. Unmatched junction bases numbered 4, after V lost 1 base and J lost 2 bases. The CDR3 protein is CASSLGDRGAYEQYF. The DNA for the CDR3 is TGTGCCAGCAGCTTAGGAGACAGGGGAGCCTACGAGCAGTACTTC.

The chain links TRBV10-3 to TRBJ2-4, with D possibly matching TRBD1 (5 bases). The better agreement between TRBJ2-7 and the DNA end casts doubt on the J call. This CDR3 is built from 13 residues. From germline, CDR1 is ENHRY and CDR2 SYGVKD. CDR3 coding DNA: TGTGCCATCAGTGTCCAGGGTCGAGGCGAGCAGTACTTC. Protein sequence: CAISVQGRGEQYF.

The chain employs TRBV12-3 or TRBV12-4 and TRBJ2-1, with D possibly TRBD2 on 5 matching bases. The germline V and J ends were trimmed by 1 base and 9 bases, with 13 bases remaining between them. The CDR3 has 14 residues. The CDR3 DNA reads TGTGCCAGCAGTTTAGTTAAACTAGTGGGTGAGCAGTTCTTC. Translating gives CASSLVKLVGEQFF.

There are a few counts of this clonotype. The rearrangement joins TRBV5-1 to TRBJ2-3; 8 bases align to TRBD1. This CDR3 has 14 amino acids. Germline V gene lookup returns CDR1 SGHRS and CDR2 YFSETQ. The V gene end was trimmed by 4 bases and the J gene end by 6 bases; junction bases not matched to a gene: 7. CDR3 amino acids: CASSATGGSDTQYF. CDR3 nucleotides: TGCGCCAGCAGCGCTACAGGGGGATCGGATACGCAGTATTTT.

The J gene is TRBJ2-1, the V gene TRBV20-1; 12 bases fit TRBD1. The CDR3 totals 16 residues. CDR1 and CDR2 from the germline V gene are DFQATT and SNEGSKA (reference sequence). After removal of 8 bases from V and 8 bases from J, the junction contained 16 bases not matched to a gene. The CDR3 loop is CSLQRRDRGRGDEQFF. The CDR3 coding sequence is TGCAGTTTACAGCGCCGGGACAGGGGGCGCGGGGATGAGCAGTTCTTC.

In its sample, this clonotype was seen a few times. V and J are TRBV19 and TRBJ2-6; possible D gene TRBD1, 6 bases. Germline CDR1 is LNHDA and CDR2 is SQIVND (reference sequence). Trimming took 7 bases from V and 3 from J, leaving 13 bases between them. The CDR3 spans 15 residues. CDR3 sequence: CASIEDRVGANVLTF. DNA for the CDR3: TGTGCCAGTATCGAGGACAGAGTTGGGGCCAACGTCCTGACTTTC.

In its sample, this clonotype was seen once. The rearrangement uses TRBV6-5 and TRBJ1-1; the D is unclear. Trimming removed 0 bases from V and 13 bases from J, with 15 bases in between. Germline V gene data show CDR1 as MNHEY and CDR2 as SVGAGI. The CDR3 sequence is 13 residues long. The CDR3 sequence is CASSYSRVDAGFF. The CDR3 region has the DNA TGTGCCAGCAGTTACTCGAGAGTCGATGCAGGTTTCTTT.

This chain uses TRBV29-1 with TRBJ2-7, with 13 bases identical to TRBD2. After removal of 5 bases from V and 4 bases from J, the junction contained 2 bases not matched to a gene. The CDR3 has 13 amino acids. The germline CDR1 and CDR2 sequences are SQVTM and ANQGSEA. The CDR3 loop is CSVTSGGVYEQYF. In nucleotides, the CDR3 is TGCAGCGTTACTAGCGGGGGGGTATACGAGCAGTACTTC.